This TCR beta chain was captured in a study of blood T cell repertoires in COVID-19. Across the study: PBMCs, B-cell-depleted T cells, or T cells provided the cDNA or gDNA that made up the material.

In the study's own analysis: Reference gene primer amplification yielded estimated nucleated cell counts. The repertoire was sequenced with immunoSEQ multiplex PCR; TCRdb's copy has only in-frame clones and lacks some. V, J and clone size derive from that table, while D and trimming were established from the DNA sequence. Of fewer than 150,000 clones detected, around 87% appear once; the ten largest clones hold roughly 4%. The source of this sequence is a woman aged 40 to 55 with acute or convalescent COVID-19. Sequencing was done on a sample of peripheral blood.

This CDR3 reads CASSLARNNSPLHF. The CDR3 DNA is TGTGCCAGCAGCTTAGCCAGGAATAATTCACCCCTCCACTTT. The chain uses TRBV7-9 and TRBJ1-6; D is ambiguous. This CDR3 is built from 14 residues. Germline V gene data show CDR1 as SEHNR and CDR2 as FQNEAQ (reference sequence). Trimming pared 0 bases from V and 5 bases from J, leaving 5 bases between.